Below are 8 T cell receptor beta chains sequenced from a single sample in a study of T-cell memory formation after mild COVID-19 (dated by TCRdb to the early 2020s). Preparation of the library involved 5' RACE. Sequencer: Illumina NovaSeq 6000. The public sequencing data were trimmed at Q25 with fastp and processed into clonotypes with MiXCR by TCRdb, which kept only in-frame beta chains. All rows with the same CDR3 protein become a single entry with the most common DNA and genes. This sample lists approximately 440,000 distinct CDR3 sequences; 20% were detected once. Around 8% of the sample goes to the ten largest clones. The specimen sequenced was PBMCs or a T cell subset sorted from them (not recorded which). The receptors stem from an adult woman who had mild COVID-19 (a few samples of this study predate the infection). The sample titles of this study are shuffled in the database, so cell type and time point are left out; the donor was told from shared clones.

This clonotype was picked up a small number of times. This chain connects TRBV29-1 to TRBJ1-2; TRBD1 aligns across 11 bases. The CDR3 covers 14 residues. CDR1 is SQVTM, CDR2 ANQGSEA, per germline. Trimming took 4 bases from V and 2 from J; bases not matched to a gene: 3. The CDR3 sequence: CSVARDRGNYGYTF. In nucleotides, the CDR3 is TGCAGCGTTGCAAGGGACAGGGGGAACTATGGCTACACCTTC.

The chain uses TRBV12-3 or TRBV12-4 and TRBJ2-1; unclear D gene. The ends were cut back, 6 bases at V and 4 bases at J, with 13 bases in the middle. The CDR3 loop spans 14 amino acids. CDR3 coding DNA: TGTGCCAGCAGGACGGCGGCCATTTACAATGAGCAGTTCTTC. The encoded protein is CASRTAAIYNEQFF.

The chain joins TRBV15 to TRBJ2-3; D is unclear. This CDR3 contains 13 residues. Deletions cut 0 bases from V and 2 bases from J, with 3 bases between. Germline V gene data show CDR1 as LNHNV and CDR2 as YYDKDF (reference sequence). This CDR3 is CATSREATDTQYF. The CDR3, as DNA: TGTGCCACCAGCAGAGAGGCCACAGATACGCAGTATTTT.

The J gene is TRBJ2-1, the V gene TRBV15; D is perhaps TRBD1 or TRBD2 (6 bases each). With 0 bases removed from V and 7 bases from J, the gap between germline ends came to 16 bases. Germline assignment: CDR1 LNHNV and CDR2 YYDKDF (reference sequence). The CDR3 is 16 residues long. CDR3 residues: CATSREGGAGRNEQFF. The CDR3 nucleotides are TGTGCCACCAGCAGAGAGGGGGGCGCAGGAAGGAATGAGCAGTTCTTC.

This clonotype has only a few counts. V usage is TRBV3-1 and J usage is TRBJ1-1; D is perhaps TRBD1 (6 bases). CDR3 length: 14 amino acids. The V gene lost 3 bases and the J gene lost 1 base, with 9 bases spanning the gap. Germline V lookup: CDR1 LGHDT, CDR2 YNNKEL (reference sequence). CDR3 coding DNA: TGTGCCAGCAGCCAGCACAGGGAGAACACTGAAGCTTTCTTT. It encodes CASSQHRENTEAFF.

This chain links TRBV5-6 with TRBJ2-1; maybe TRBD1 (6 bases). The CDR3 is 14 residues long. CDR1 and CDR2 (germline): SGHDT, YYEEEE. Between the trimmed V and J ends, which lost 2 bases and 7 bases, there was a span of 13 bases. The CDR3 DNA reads TGTGCCAGCAGCTTCCAGGACAGAATGAATGAGCAGTTCTTC. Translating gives CASSFQDRMNEQFF.

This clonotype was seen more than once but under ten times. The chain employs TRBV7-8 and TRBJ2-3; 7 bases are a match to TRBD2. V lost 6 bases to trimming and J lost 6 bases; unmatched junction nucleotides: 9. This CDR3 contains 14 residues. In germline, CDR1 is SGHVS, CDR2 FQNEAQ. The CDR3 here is CASSPPGRMDTQYF. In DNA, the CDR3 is TGTGCCAGCAGTCCTCCCGGGAGGATGGATACGCAGTATTTT.

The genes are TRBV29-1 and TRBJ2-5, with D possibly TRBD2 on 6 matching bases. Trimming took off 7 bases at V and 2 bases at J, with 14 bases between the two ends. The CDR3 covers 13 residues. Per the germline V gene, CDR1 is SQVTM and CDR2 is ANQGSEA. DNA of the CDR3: TGCAGCGACAAGAGCCGGGGGCAAGAGACCCAGTACTTC. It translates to CSDKSRGQETQYF.